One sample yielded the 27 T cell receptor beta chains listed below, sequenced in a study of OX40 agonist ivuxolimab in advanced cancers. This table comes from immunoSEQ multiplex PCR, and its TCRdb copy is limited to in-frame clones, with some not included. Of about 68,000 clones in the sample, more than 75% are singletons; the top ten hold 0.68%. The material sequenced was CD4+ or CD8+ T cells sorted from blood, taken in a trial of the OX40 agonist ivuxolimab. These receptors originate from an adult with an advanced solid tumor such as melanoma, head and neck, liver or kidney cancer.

In DNA form, the CDR3 reads TGTGCCAGCTCAAATACACAGGGGGCGGACTATGGCTACACCTTC. Protein: CASSNTQGADYGYTF. The V and J genes are TRBV18 and TRBJ1-2; TRBD1 matches 9 bases. The CDR3 spans 15 residues. V was pared by 5 bases and J by 3 bases, with 7 bases of the junction left unmatched. The germline V gene has CDR1 KGHSH and CDR2 LQKENI.

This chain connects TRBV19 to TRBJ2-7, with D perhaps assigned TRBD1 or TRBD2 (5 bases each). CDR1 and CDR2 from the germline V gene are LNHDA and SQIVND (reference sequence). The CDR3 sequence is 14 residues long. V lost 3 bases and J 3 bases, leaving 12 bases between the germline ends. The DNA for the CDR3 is TGTGCCAGTAGTATTCGAGGGGAACTCTACGAGCAGTACTTC. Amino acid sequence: CASSIRGELYEQYF.

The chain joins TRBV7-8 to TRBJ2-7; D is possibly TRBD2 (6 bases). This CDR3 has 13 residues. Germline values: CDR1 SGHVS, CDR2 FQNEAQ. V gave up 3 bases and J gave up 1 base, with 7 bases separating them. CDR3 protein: CASSFGGSYEQYF. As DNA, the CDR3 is TGTGCCAGCAGCTTCGGGGGTTCCTACGAGCAGTACTTC. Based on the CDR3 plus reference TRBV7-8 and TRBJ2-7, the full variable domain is GAGVSQSPRYKVAKRGQDVALRCDPISGHVSLFWYQQALGQGPEFLTYFQNEAQLDKSGLPSDRFFAERPEGSVSTLKIQRTQQEDSAVYLCASSFGGSYEQYFGPGTRLTVT.

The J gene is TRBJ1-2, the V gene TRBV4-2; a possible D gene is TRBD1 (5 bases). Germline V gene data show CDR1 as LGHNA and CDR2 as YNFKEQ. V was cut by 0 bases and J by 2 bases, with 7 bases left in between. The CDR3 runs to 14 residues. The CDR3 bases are TGTGCCAGCAGCCAAGACTGGGGGAACTATGGCTACACCTTC. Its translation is CASSQDWGNYGYTF.

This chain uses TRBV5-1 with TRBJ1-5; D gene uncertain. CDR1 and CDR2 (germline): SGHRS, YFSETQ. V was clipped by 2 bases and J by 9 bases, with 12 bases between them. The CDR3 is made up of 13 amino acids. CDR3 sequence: CASSLDPRGPQHF. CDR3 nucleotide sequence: TGCGCCAGCAGCTTAGACCCTCGCGGGCCCCAGCATTTT.

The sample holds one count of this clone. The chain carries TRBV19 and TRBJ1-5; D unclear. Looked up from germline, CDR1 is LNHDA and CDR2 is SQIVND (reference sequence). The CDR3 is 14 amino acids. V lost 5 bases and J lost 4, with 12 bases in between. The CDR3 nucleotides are TGTGCCAGTAGTGCGGACGGCGTTAATCAGCCCCAGCATTTT. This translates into CASSADGVNQPQHF.

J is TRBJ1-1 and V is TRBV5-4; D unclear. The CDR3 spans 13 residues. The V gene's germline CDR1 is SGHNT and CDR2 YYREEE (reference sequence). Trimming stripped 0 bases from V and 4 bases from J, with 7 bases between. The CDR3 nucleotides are TGTGCCAGCAGCTTGGCCCAAGGCACTGAAGCTTTCTTT. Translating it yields CASSLAQGTEAFF.

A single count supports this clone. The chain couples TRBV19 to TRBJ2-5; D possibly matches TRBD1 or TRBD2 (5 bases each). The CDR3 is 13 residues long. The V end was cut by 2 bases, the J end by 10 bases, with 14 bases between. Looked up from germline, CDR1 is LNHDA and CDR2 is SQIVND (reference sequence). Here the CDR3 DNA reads TGTGCCAGTAGTATATCCAGGGAGAGGGACCAGTACTTC. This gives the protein CASSISRERDQYF. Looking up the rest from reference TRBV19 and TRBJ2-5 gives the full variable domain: DGGITQSPKYLFRKEGQNVTLSCEQNLNHDAMYWYRQDPGQGLRLIYYSQIVNDFQKGDIAEGYSVSREKKESFPLTVTSAQKNPTAFYLCASSISRERDQYFGPGTRLLVL.

Written as DNA, the CDR3 is TGTGCCAGCAGCCGTGATCAGGGACCCGGGGAGCTGTTTTTT. As protein: CASSRDQGPGELFF. The genes are TRBV7-2 and TRBJ2-2, with D perhaps assigned TRBD1 or TRBD2 (5 bases each). Per the germline V gene, CDR1 is SGHTA and CDR2 is FQGNSA. This CDR3 is 14 amino acids long. The V gene lost 5 bases and the J gene lost 6 bases, with 13 bases spanning the gap. Full variable domain (outside the CDR3, taken from reference TRBV7-2 and TRBJ2-2): GAGVSQSPSNKVTEKGKDVELRCDPISGHTALYWYRQSLGQGLEFLIYFQGNSAPDKSGLPSDRFSAERTGGSVSTLTIQRTQQEDSAVYLCASSRDQGPGELFFGEGSRLTVL.

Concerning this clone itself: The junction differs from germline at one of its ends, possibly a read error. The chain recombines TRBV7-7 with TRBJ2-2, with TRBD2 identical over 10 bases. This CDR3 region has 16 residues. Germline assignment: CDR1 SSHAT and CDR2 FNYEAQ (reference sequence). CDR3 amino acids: CASSSASGGNTGELFF. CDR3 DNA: TGTGCTAGCAGCTCGGCTAGCGGGGGTAACACCGGGGAGCTGTTTTTT.

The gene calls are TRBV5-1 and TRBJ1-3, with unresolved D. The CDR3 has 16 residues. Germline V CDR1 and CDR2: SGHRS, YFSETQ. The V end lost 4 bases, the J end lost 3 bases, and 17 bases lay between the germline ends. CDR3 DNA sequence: TGCGCCAGCAGCAAGGGCCAATCGGACTTTGGAAACACCATATATTTT. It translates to CASSKGQSDFGNTIYF. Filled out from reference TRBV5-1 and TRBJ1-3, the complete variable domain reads KAGVTQTPRYLIKTRGQQVTLSCSPISGHRSVSWYQQTPGQGLQFLFEYFSETQRNKGNFPGRFSGRQFSNSRSEMNVSTLELGDSALYLCASSKGQSDFGNTIYFGEGSWLTVV.

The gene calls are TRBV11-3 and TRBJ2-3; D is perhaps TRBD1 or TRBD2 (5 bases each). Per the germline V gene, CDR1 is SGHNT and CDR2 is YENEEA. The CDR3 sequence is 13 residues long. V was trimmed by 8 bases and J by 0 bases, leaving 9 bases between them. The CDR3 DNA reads TGTGCCAGCGGGGACGGGAGCACAGATACGCAGTATTTT. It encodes CASGDGSTDTQYF.

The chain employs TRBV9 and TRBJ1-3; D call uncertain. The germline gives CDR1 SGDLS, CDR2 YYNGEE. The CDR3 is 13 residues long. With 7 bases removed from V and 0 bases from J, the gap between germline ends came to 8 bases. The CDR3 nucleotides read TGTGCCAGCGGACCGAGCTCTGGAAACACCATATATTTT. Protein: CASGPSSGNTIYF.

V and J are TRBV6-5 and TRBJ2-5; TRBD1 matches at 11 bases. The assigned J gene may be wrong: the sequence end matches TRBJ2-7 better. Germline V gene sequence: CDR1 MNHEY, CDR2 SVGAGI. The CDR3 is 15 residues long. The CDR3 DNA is TGTGCCAGCACCCACGGAGGACAGGGGGCTTACGAGCAGTACTTC. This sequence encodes CASTHGGQGAYEQYF.

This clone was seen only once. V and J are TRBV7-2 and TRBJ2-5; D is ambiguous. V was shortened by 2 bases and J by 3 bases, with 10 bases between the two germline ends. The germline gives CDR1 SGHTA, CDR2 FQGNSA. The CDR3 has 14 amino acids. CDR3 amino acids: CASSLKLREETQYF. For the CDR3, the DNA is TGTGCCAGCAGCTTAAAATTACGGGAAGAGACCCAGTACTTC. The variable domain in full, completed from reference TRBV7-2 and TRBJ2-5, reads GAGVSQSPSNKVTEKGKDVELRCDPISGHTALYWYRQSLGQGLEFLIYFQGNSAPDKSGLPSDRFSAERTGGSVSTLTIQRTQQEDSAVYLCASSLKLREETQYFGPGTRLLVL.

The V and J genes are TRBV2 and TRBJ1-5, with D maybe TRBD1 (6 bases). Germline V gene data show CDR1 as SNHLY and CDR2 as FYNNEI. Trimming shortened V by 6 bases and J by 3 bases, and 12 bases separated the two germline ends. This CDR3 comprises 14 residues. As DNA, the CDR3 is TGTGCCAGCAGGGCGAACAGGGACAATCAGCCCCAGCATTTT. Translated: CASRANRDNQPQHF.

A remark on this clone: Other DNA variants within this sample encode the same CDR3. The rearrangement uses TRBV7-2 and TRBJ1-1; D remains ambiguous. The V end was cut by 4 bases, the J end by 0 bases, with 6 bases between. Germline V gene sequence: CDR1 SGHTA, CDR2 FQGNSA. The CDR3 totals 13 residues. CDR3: CASSSQLNTEAFF. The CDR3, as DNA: TGTGCCAGCAGCTCGCAGTTGAACACTGAAGCTTTCTTT.

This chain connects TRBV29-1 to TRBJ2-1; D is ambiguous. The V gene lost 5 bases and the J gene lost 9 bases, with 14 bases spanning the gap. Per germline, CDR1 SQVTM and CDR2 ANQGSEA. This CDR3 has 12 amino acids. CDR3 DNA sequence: TGCAGCGTTCGGAAAGGGTTCGTTGAGCAGTTCTTC. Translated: CSVRKGFVEQFF.

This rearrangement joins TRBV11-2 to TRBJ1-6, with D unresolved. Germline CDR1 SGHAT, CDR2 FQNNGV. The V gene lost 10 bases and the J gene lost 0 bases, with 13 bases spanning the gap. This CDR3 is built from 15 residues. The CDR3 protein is CAIPAGSSYNSPLHF. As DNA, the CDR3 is TGTGCCATACCTGCCGGCAGCTCCTATAATTCACCCCTCCACTTT.

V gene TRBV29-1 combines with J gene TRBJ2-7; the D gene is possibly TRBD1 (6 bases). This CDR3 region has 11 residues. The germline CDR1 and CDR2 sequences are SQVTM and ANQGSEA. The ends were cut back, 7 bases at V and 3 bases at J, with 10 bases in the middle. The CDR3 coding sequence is TGCAGCGCGAGACAGGTCTACGAGCAGTACTTC. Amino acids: CSARQVYEQYF.

The CDR3 protein is CASRFTGAWTGELFF. The CDR3 region has the DNA TGCGCCAGCAGATTCACAGGGGCGTGGACCGGGGAGCTGTTTTTT. The chain employs TRBV5-1 and TRBJ2-2, with 7 bases aligning to TRBD1. The V gene's germline CDR1 is SGHRS and CDR2 YFSETQ. J gave up 5 bases and V 5 bases, and 9 bases lay outside the gene matches. This CDR3 has 15 residues.

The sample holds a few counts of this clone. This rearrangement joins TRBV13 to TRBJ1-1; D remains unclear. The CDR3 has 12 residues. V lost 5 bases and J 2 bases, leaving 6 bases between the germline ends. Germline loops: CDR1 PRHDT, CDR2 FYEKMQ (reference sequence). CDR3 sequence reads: CASSAINTEAFF. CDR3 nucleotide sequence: TGTGCCAGCAGCGCCATCAACACTGAAGCTTTCTTT.

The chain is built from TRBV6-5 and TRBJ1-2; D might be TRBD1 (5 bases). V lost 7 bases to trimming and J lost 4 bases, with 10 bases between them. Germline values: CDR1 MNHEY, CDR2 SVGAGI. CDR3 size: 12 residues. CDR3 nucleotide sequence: TGTGCCAGCAAGGGGTTTCCCTATGGCTACACCTTC. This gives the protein CASKGFPYGYTF.

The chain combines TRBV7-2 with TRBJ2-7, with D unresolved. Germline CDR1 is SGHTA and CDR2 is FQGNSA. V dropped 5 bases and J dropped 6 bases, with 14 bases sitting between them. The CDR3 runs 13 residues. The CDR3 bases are TGTGCCAGCAGCCCCTCTGGAGTTCCCGAGCAGTACTTC. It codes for CASSPSGVPEQYF.

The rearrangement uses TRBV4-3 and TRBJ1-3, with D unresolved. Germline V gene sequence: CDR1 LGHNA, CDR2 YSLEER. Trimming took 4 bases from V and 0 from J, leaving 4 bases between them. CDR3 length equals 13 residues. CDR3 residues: CASSRSSGNTIYF. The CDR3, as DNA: TGCGCCAGCAGCCGCAGCTCTGGAAACACCATATATTTT.

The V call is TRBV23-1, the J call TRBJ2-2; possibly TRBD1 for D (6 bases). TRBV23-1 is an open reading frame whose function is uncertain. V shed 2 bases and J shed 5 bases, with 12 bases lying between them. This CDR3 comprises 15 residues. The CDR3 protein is CASSQQPGETGELFF. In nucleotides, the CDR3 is TGCGCCAGCAGTCAACAGCCAGGGGAGACCGGGGAGCTGTTTTTT.

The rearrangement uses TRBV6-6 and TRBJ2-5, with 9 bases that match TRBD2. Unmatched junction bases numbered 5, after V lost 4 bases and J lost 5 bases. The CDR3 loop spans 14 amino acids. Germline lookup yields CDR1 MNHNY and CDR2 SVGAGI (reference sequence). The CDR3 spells CASSLGLAFETQYF. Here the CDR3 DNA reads TGTGCCAGCAGTTTGGGACTAGCTTTCGAGACCCAGTACTTC.